These 22 T cell receptor beta chains were all obtained from the same sample, sequenced in a study of CD8+ T cells in alopecia areata. This sample's treatment: oral pan-JAK inhibitor, 5-10 mg twice daily. The authors extracted RNA and reverse transcribed it into cDNA as the sequencing template. Libraries were prepared by immunoSEQ multiplex PCR; TCRdb keeps only in-frame clonotypes and omits some of them. Among around 190,000 clones listed, around 65% were seen once. Specimen: CD4+ T cells sorted from blood, collected at week 4, from a patient treated with tofacitinib. The source of these receptors is a human donor with alopecia areata.

J is TRBJ1-1 and V is TRBV7-9; D ambiguous. CDR1 and CDR2 from the germline V gene are SEHNR and FQNEAQ (reference sequence). The CDR3 spans 15 residues. The V gene lost 1 base and the J gene lost 3 bases, with 12 bases spanning the gap. This chain's CDR3 is CASSLGAPRDTEAFF. The CDR3 nucleotides read TGTGCCAGCAGCTTAGGGGCACCGCGGGACACTGAAGCTTTCTTT. The entire variable domain, with the rest obtained from reference TRBV7-9 and TRBJ1-1, is as follows: DTGVSQNPRHKITKRGQNVTFRCDPISEHNRLYWYRQTLGQGPEFLTYFQNEAQLEKSRLLSDRFSAERPKGSFSTLEIQRTEQGDSAMYLCASSLGAPRDTEAFFGQGTRLTVV.

With respect to this clone: Sequence at one end of the junction differs from germline and may be a read error. The chain's CDR3 is CASGVKIF. CDR3 coding DNA: TGTGCCAGCGGGGTGAAAATATTC. The chain uses TRBV2 and TRBJ2-7; D is ambiguous. Germline CDR1 and CDR2: SNHLY and FYNNEI. The CDR3 consists of 8 residues.

V and J are TRBV10-3 and TRBJ2-5; 10 bases fit TRBD2. Per germline, CDR1 ENHRY and CDR2 SYGVKD. The CDR3 extends over 13 amino acids. The V segment lost 10 bases and the J segment 11 bases; nucleotides outside the gene matches: 13. The CDR3 DNA reads as TGTGCCACCATGAGCGGGGGGGCCAAGGAGCAGTACTTC. Its protein product is CATMSGGAKEQYF.

V usage is TRBV18 and J usage is TRBJ1-5, with D perhaps matching TRBD1 (6 bases). Germline loops: CDR1 KGHSH, CDR2 LQKENI. Between the trimmed V and J ends, which lost 1 base and 4 bases, there was a span of 14 bases. This CDR3 contains 16 residues. The CDR3 region is CASSPRMGAGNQPQHF. The CDR3 DNA is TGTGCCAGCTCACCACGAATGGGGGCGGGAAATCAGCCCCAGCATTTT.

V and J are TRBV6-1 and TRBJ2-5; D ambiguous. The CDR3 runs to 13 residues. Per the germline V gene, CDR1 is MNHNS and CDR2 is SASEGT. CDR3 sequence: CAKAVGPQETQYF. The CDR3 DNA is TGTGCTAAGGCCGTGGGTCCCCAAGAGACCCAGTACTTC.

This chain connects TRBV9 to TRBJ1-3; no definite D call. The CDR3 is made up of 16 amino acids. The germline V gene encodes CDR1 SGDLS and CDR2 YYNGEE. V gave up 0 bases and J gave up 2 bases, with 12 bases separating them. CDR3 residues: CASSVVGNTAGNTIYF. The CDR3, as DNA: TGTGCCAGCAGCGTAGTGGGAAATACTGCTGGAAACACCATATATTTT. Drawing the rest from reference TRBV9 and TRBJ1-3, the complete variable domain is DSGVTQTPKHLITATGQRVTLRCSPRSGDLSVYWYQQSLDQGLQFLIQYYNGEERAKGNILERFSAQQFPDLHSELNLSSLELGDSALYFCASSVVGNTAGNTIYFGEGSWLTVV.

The table lists this clone with a few counts. This chain connects TRBV4-2 to TRBJ2-5; TRBD1 aligns across 11 bases. J was trimmed by 4 bases and V by 1 base; bases with no gene match: 5. The CDR3 has 16 amino acids. CDR1 and CDR2 from the germline V gene are LGHNA and YNFKEQ. This CDR3 is CASSQGPGTGGETQYF. The CDR3 DNA reads TGTGCCAGCAGCCAAGGCCCCGGGACAGGGGGAGAGACCCAGTACTTC.

V gene TRBV5-1 combines with J gene TRBJ1-2; TRBD1 matches at 9 bases. CDR1 and CDR2 from the germline V gene are SGHRS and YFSETQ. CDR3 length: 17 residues. V shed 0 bases and J 4 bases; nucleotides not matched to a gene: 10. This CDR3 is CASSLEPRDRAFYGYTF. The CDR3 DNA follows: TGCGCCAGCAGCTTGGAGCCGCGGGACAGGGCGTTCTATGGCTACACCTTC.

Only one count was recorded for this clone. The J gene is TRBJ1-1, the V gene TRBV11-3; D gene unclear. Trimming removed 7 bases at V and 1 base at J, with 13 bases between. The CDR3 is 14 residues long. Germline V CDR1 and CDR2: SGHNT, YENEEA. The CDR3 spells CASTKTEGNTEAFF. CDR3 coding DNA: TGTGCCAGCACCAAGACGGAGGGGAACACTGAAGCTTTCTTT.

The chain couples TRBV11-2 to TRBJ2-1; TRBD2 matches at 13 bases. Germline lookup yields CDR1 SGHAT and CDR2 FQNNGV. V gave up 1 base and J gave up 8 bases; unmatched junction bases: 5. The CDR3 totals 16 residues. In nucleotides, the CDR3 is TGTGCCAGCAGCTTAGGACTAGCGGGGGGTGTCGATGAGCAGTTCTTC. It translates to CASSLGLAGGVDEQFF.

The V and J genes are TRBV7-3 and TRBJ2-1; D is perhaps TRBD1 (6 bases). Between the trimmed V and J ends, which lost 6 bases and 7 bases, there was a span of 16 bases. Per the germline V gene, CDR1 is SGHTA and CDR2 is FQGTGA. The CDR3 has 14 amino acids. The CDR3 reads CASSEWGTSNEQFF. The CDR3, as DNA: TGTGCCAGCAGTGAATGGGGGACAAGTAATGAGCAGTTCTTC.

V gene TRBV29-1 combines with J gene TRBJ1-2, with D perhaps matching TRBD1 (5 bases). The length of the CDR3 is 12 residues. Per the germline V gene, CDR1 is SQVTM and CDR2 is ANQGSEA. Trimming pared 5 bases from V and 4 bases from J, leaving 11 bases between. DNA for the CDR3: TGCAGCGTTCACCAGGGCGGCTATGGCTACACCTTC. Amino acid sequence: CSVHQGGYGYTF.

The chain couples TRBV2 to TRBJ2-7, with TRBD2 as a possible D gene (6 bases). Trimming left V 7 bases short and J 2 bases short, with 12 bases between. The CDR3 is 13 residues long. CDR1 and CDR2 (germline): SNHLY, FYNNEI. This chain's CDR3 is CASNRDSPYEQYF. Written as DNA, the CDR3 is TGTGCCAGCAACCGGGACTCCCCCTACGAGCAGTACTTC. Using reference TRBV2 and TRBJ2-7 for the parts outside the CDR3, the full variable domain is EPEVTQTPSHQVTQMGQEVILRCVPISNHLYFYWYRQILGQKVEFLVSFYNNEISEKSEIFDDQFSVERPDGSNFTLKIRSTKLEDSAMYFCASNRDSPYEQYFGPGTRLTVT.

The chain joins TRBV7-2 to TRBJ2-7, with TRBD2 identical over 12 bases. The junction had 7 bases not matched to a gene; V was cut back by 1 base and J by 6 bases. The CDR3 runs 16 residues. Per the germline V gene, CDR1 is SGHTA and CDR2 is FQGNSA. The CDR3 protein is CASSLVSTSGGGEQYF. In DNA, the CDR3 is TGTGCCAGCAGCTTAGTGTCGACTAGCGGGGGAGGCGAGCAGTACTTC.

As to this clone: At the DNA level, this CDR3 is encoded by other sequences in the same sample as well. The chain recombines TRBV2 with TRBJ2-2; D not certain. V was shortened by 6 bases and J by 5 bases, with 4 bases between the two germline ends. The CDR3 is made up of 11 amino acids. Germline-derived CDR1 and CDR2 are SNHLY and FYNNEI. Here the CDR3 reads CASRVTGELFF. Written as DNA, the CDR3 is TGTGCCAGCAGGGTTACCGGGGAGCTGTTTTTT.

The chain joins TRBV7-2 to TRBJ2-4; perhaps D is TRBD1 or TRBD2 (5 bases each). This CDR3 comprises 14 residues. Germline values: CDR1 SGHTA, CDR2 FQGNSA. V was cut by 5 bases and J by 5 bases, with 13 bases left in between. Here the CDR3 DNA reads TGTGCCAGCAGCGGGGGTCGGGTGGAAAACATTCAGTACTTC. Protein product: CASSGGRVENIQYF.

The chain combines TRBV5-8 with TRBJ1-2; D not resolved. The CDR3 is made up of 13 amino acids. Germline V gene sequence: CDR1 SGHTS, CDR2 YDEGEE. With 4 bases removed from V and 3 bases from J, the gap between germline ends came to 10 bases. CDR3 region: CASSRESHYGYTF. The CDR3 DNA follows: TGTGCCAGCAGCCGAGAGAGTCACTATGGCTACACCTTC.

CDR3 DNA sequence: TGTGCCAGCATCGGAGGGGCCGGGGAGCTGTTTTTT. It encodes CASIGGAGELFF. The rearrangement links TRBV6-1 to TRBJ2-2; TRBD2 might be the D (6 bases). Trimming removed 7 bases at V and 6 bases at J, with 9 bases between. Germline CDR1 is MNHNS and CDR2 is SASEGT. The CDR3 has 12 amino acids.

This clone occurred a few times. The J gene is TRBJ1-6, the V gene TRBV4-3, with a weak D call TRBD1 (6 bases). V lost 5 bases and J lost 9, with 17 bases in between. CDR1 LGHNA and CDR2 YSLEER come from the germline V gene. This CDR3 comprises 15 residues. The chain's CDR3 is CASSDPGDLSSPLHF. Written as DNA, the CDR3 is TGCGCCAGCAGCGATCCAGGGGATTTGAGTTCACCCCTCCACTTT.

The V call is TRBV5-1, the J call TRBJ2-3, with no clear D. The germline V and J ends were trimmed by 0 bases and 4 bases, with 0 bases remaining between them. The CDR3 loop spans 11 amino acids. Germline V gives CDR1 SGHRS, CDR2 YFSETQ. CDR3 region: CASSLADTQYF. In DNA, the CDR3 is TGCGCCAGCAGCTTGGCAGATACGCAGTATTTT.

The chain is built from TRBV6-5 and TRBJ2-7, with TRBD1 matching over 7 bases. CDR3 length equals 13 residues. V gave up 9 bases and J gave up 3 bases; unmatched junction bases: 8. Germline V gives CDR1 MNHEY, CDR2 SVGAGI. The CDR3 loop reads CASSLTGNYEQYF. Here the CDR3 DNA reads TGTGCCAGTTCCCTGACAGGGAACTACGAGCAGTACTTC.

This clone was detected a few times. The chain is built from TRBV23-1 and TRBJ2-3; 7 nucleotides align to TRBD2. TRBV23-1 is an open reading frame whose function is uncertain. This CDR3 is built from 15 residues. The junction had 6 bases not matched to a gene; V was cut back by 4 bases and J by 2 bases. DNA for the CDR3: TGCGCCAGCAGTCCACGGGAGGACCACACAGATACGCAGTATTTT. Translated, it gives CASSPREDHTDTQYF.